Reported below is one T cell receptor (beta chain). In the authors' workflow: Cell counts per sample came from amplifying reference gene primers. Repertoires were generated with immunoSEQ multiplex PCR, while TCRdb's copy carries only in-frame clones and drops some. V, J and clone size are those of that table, while D and trimming were read from the DNA. This repertoire shows 85,000 to 90,000 clones, 82% found once; its top ten account for approximately 1.3%. The V gene lost 6 bases and the J gene lost 8 bases, with 13 bases spanning the gap. The CDR3 is 13 amino acids. The germline V gene encodes CDR1 WNHNN and CDR2 SYGVQD (reference sequence). The data stem from a study of blood T cell repertoires in COVID-19. Turning to the study itself: Sources were T cells, B-cell-depleted T cells, or PBMCs; the material itself was cDNA or gDNA.

This chain uses TRBV10-1 with TRBJ1-4; D is unclear. This clonotype originated in a woman of 80 years or more with acute or convalescent COVID-19. Sequenced: peripheral blood. CDR3 sequence: CASSLGGREKLFF. CDR3 coding DNA: TGCGCCAGCAGCCTTGGAGGACGAGAAAAACTGTTTTTT.